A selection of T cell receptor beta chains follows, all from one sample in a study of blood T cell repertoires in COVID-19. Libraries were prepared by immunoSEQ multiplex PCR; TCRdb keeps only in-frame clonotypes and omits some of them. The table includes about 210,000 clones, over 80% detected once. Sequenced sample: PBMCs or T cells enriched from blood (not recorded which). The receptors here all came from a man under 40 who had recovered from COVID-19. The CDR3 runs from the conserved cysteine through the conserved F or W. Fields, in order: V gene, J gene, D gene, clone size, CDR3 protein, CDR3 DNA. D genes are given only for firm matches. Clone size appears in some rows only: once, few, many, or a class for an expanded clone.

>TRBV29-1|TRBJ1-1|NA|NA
CSAVTGNTEAFF
TGCAGCGCCGTAACAGGGAACACTGAAGCTTTCTTT
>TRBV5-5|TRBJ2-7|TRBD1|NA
CASSLGTGMAEQYF
TGTGCCAGCAGCTTGGGGACAGGGATGGCCGAGCAGTACTTC
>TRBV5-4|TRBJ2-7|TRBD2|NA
CASSRGFREGEQYF
TGTGCCAGCAGCCGGGGTTTTAGGGAGGGCGAGCAGTACTTC
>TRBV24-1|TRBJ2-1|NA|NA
CATSDLSSSYNEQFF
TGTGCCACCAGTGATTTGAGTAGCTCCTACAATGAGCAGTTCTTC
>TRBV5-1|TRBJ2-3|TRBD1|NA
CASSQETGGLTDTQYF
TGCGCCAGCAGCCAAGAGACAGGGGGTCTTACAGATACGCAGTATTTT
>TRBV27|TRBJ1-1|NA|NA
CASSFALNTEAFF
TGTGCCAGCAGTTTTGCACTAAACACTGAAGCTTTCTTT
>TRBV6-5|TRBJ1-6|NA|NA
CASSYSKTGNSPLHF
TGTGCCAGCAGTTACTCGAAAACAGGGAATTCACCCCTCCACTTT
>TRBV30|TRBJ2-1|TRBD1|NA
CAWSWDRGYNEQFF
TGTGCCTGGAGTTGGGACAGAGGTTACAATGAGCAGTTCTTC
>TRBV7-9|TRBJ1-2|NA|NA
CASSSRVNYGYTF
TGTGCCAGCAGTTCGCGGGTTAACTATGGCTACACCTTC
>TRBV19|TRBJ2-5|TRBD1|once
CASSTRDSSQETQYF
TGTGCCAGTAGTACCCGGGACAGCTCCCAAGAGACCCAGTACTTC
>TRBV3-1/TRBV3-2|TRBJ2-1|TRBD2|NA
CASSQDRLAGVGEQFF
TGTGCCAGCAGCCAAGATCGACTAGCGGGAGTCGGTGAGCAGTTCTTC